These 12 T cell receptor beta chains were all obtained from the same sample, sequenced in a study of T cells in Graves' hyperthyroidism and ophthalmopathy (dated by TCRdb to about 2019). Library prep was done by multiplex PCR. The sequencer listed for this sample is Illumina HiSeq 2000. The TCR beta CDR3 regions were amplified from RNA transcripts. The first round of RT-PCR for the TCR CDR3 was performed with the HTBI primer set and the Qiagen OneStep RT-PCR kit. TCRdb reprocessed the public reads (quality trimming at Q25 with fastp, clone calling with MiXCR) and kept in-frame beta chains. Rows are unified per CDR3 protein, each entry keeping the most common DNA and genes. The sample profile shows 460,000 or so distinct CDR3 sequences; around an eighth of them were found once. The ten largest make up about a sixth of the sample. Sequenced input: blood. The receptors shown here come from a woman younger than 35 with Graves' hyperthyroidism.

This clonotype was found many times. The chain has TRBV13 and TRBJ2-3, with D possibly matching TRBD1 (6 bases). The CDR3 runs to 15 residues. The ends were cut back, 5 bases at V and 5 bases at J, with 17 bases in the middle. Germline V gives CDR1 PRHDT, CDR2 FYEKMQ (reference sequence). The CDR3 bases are TGTGCCAGCAGCCCGAGGGGGAGTGAAATAGATACGCAGTATTTT. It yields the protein CASSPRGSEIDTQYF.

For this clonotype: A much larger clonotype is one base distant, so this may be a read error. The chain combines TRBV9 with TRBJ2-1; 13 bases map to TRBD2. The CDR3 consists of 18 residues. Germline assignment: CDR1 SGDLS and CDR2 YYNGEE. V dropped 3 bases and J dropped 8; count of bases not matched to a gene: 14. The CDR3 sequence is CASSAWTSGSRLGHEQFF. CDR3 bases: TGTGCCAGCAGCGCCTGGACTAGCGGGAGTAGGCTTGGGCATGAGCAGTTCTTC.

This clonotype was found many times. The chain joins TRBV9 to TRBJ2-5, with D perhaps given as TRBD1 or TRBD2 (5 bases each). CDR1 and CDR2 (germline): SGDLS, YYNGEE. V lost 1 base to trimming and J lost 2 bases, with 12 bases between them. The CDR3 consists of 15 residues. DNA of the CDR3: TGTGCCAGCAGCGTATGGGGGAGTCGGCAAGAGACCCAGTACTTC. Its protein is CASSVWGSRQETQYF.

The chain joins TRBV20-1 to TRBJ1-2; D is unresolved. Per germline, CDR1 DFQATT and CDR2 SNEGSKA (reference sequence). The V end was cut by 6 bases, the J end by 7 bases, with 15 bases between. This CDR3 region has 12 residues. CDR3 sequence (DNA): TGCAGTGCCCCTCCGGTCATGACTGGCTACACCTTC. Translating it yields CSAPPVMTGYTF.

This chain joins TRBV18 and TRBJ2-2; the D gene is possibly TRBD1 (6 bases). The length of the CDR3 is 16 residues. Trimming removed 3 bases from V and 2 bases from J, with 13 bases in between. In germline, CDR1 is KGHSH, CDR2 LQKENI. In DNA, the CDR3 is TGTGCCAGCTCACCGATGGGACAAGTAAACACCGGGGAGCTGTTTTTT. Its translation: CASSPMGQVNTGELFF.

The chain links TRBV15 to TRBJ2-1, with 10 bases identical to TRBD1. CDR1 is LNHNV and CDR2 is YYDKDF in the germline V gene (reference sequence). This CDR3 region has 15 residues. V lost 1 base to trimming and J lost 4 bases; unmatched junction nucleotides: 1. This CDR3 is CATSRGTGGYNEQFF. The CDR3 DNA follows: TGTGCCACCAGCAGAGGGACAGGGGGATACAATGAGCAGTTCTTC.

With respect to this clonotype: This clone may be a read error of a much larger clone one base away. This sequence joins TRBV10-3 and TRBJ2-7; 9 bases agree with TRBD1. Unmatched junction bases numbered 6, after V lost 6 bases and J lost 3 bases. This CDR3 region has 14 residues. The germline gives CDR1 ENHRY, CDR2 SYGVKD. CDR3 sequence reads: CAIRDQDRGYEQYF. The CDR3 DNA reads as TGTGCCATCAGAGACCAGGACAGGGGCTACGAGCAGTACTTC.

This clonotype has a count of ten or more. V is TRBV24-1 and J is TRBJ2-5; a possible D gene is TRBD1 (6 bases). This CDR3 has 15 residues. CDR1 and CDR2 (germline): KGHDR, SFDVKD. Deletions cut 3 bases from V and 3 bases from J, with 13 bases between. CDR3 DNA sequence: TGTGCCACCAGTGATCCCCCGACAGGAGAAGAGACCCAGTACTTC. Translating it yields CATSDPPTGEETQYF.

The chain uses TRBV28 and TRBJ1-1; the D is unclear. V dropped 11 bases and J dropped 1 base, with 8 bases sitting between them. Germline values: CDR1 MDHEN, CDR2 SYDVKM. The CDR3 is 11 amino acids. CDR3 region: CACQENTEAFF. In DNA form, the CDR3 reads TGTGCCTGCCAGGAGAACACTGAAGCTTTCTTT.

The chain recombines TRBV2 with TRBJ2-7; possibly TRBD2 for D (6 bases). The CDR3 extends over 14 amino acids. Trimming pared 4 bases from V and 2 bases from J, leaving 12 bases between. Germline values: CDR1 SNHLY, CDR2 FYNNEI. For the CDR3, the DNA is TGTGCCAGCAGTGTGACGCGGGGCCCCTACGAGCAGTACTTC. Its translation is CASSVTRGPYEQYF.

For the CDR3, the DNA is TGTGCCAGCTCAGGACAGTCGACGGTCGAAAAACTGTTTTTT. This gives the protein CASSGQSTVEKLFF. The V call is TRBV10-3, the J call TRBJ1-4, with D tentatively TRBD1 (6 bases). CDR3 length equals 14 residues. Germline CDR1 and CDR2: ENHRY and SYGVKD. The germline V and J ends were trimmed by 10 bases and 8 bases, with 20 bases remaining between them.

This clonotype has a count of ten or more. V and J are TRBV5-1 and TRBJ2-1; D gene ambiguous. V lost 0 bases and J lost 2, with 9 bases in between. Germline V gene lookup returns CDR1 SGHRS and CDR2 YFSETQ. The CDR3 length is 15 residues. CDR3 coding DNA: TGCGCCAGCAGCTTGGAGGGCAGCCCCTACAATGAGCAGTTCTTC. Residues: CASSLEGSPYNEQFF.